A selection of T cell receptor beta chains follows, all from one sample in a study of beta chain features in type 1 diabetes. The data were produced by immunoSEQ multiplex PCR, yet TCRdb's version contains in-frame clones alone and is incomplete. The profile shows 95,000 to 110,000 clones, 25% to 35% of them singletons. Sequencing was done on a sample of central memory CD4+ T cells from blood. The source is a woman aged 18-29 years with type 1 diabetes. The CDR3 runs from the conserved cysteine through the conserved F or W. Fields, in order: clone size, V gene, D gene, J gene, CDR3 protein, CDR3 DNA. D genes are given only for firm matches. The size field is filled for only some rows; it gives once, few, many or a size class.

.	TRBV28	TRBD1	TRBJ1-6	CASTPGRTGASPLHF	TGTGCCAGCACCCCCGGGCGGACAGGGGCCTCACCCCTCCACTTT
.	TRBV5-1	.	TRBJ1-1	CASNPLGRNTEAFF	TGCGCCAGCAACCCTCTCGGGAGGAACACTGAAGCTTTCTTT
.	TRBV19	.	TRBJ1-1	CASIKGWDTEAFF	TGTGCCAGCATCAAGGGGTGGGACACTGAAGCTTTCTTT
few	TRBV7-2	TRBD2	TRBJ2-1	CASSLVRAGGHNEQFF	TGTGCCAGCAGCTTAGTGCGGGCGGGAGGCCACAATGAGCAGTTCTTC
.	TRBV29-1	.	TRBJ1-4	CSVRRGSTNEKLFF	TGCAGCGTGAGGCGCGGCTCAACTAATGAAAAACTGTTTTTT
few	TRBV9	TRBD1	TRBJ1-2	CASRGTGTGYGYTF	TGTGCCAGCAGGGGGACAGGGACGGGCTATGGCTACACCTTC
.	TRBV10-1	.	TRBJ1-1	CASSERGASGAFF	TGCGCCAGCAGTGAACGGGGGGCGAGTGGAGCTTTCTTT
.	TRBV4-2	TRBD1	TRBJ1-5	CASSGGTGAFYQPQHF	TGTGCCAGCAGCGGCGGTACAGGGGCCTTTTATCAGCCCCAGCATTTT
few	TRBV6-5	.	TRBJ2-6	CASSYDRPGANVLTF	TGTGCCAGCAGTTACGACAGGCCCGGGGCCAACGTCCTGACTTTC
few	TRBV7-2	.	TRBJ2-4	CASSSGQLKNIQYF	TGTGCCAGCAGCTCCGGACAGCTAAAAAACATTCAGTACTTC
.	TRBV14	.	TRBJ2-1	CASSQDIASYNEQFF	TGTGCCAGCAGCCAAGATATAGCTAGCTACAATGAGCAGTTCTTC
few	TRBV29-1	.	TRBJ2-1	CSAEGRGPLFYNEQFF	TGCAGCGCTGAAGGTCGGGGTCCCCTTTTTTACAATGAGCAGTTCTTC
.	TRBV19	TRBD1	TRBJ1-1	CASSPAPGQRNTEAFF	TGTGCCAGTAGTCCCGCCCCGGGACAGCGAAACACTGAAGCTTTCTTT
few	TRBV15	.	TRBJ1-1	CATSRDLAGATTEAFF	TGTGCCACCAGCAGAGATCTCGCAGGGGCCACCACTGAAGCTTTCTTT
.	TRBV5-4	TRBD1	TRBJ2-1	CAGQGQGEVHEQFF	TGTGCCGGACAGGGACAGGGGGAAGTCCATGAGCAGTTCTTC
.	TRBV5-1	.	TRBJ1-1	CASSFNRDTEAFF	TGCGCCAGCAGCTTCAACAGGGACACTGAAGCTTTCTTT
.	TRBV7-2	TRBD2	TRBJ2-1	CASKTANSGGYNEQFF	TGTGCCAGCAAAACGGCGAACAGCGGGGGCTACAATGAGCAGTTCTTC
few	TRBV30	TRBD2	TRBJ2-5	CAWSPSGGRGKETQYF	TGTGCCTGGAGTCCCTCTGGCGGGAGGGGAAAAGAGACCCAGTACTTC
.	TRBV19	TRBD2	TRBJ2-1	CASSIGLAGGRNEQFF	TGTGCCAGTAGTATCGGACTAGCGGGAGGGAGGAATGAGCAGTTCTTC
.	TRBV7-4	.	TRBJ1-5	CASSLKGGSNQPQHF	TGTGCCAGCAGCTTAAAGGGGGGGAGCAATCAGCCCCAGCATTTT
.	TRBV7-2	.	TRBJ1-1	CASSSSTREAFF	TGTGCCAGCAGCTCATCGACAAGGGAAGCTTTCTTT
.	TRBV10-1	.	TRBJ2-1	CASSRQSYNEQFF	TGCGCCAGCTCACGACAGTCCTACAATGAGCAGTTCTTC
.	TRBV7-9	TRBD2	TRBJ2-3	CASSLAVRASGSADTQYF	TGTGCCAGCAGCCTCGCTGTTCGTGCTAGCGGGAGCGCAGATACGCAGTATTTT
few	TRBV18	TRBD1	TRBJ1-2	CASSLQGKPLYGYTF	TGTGCCAGCTCACTACAGGGGAAACCGCTCTATGGCTACACCTTC
few	TRBV14	TRBD1	TRBJ2-3	CASSHYQGVDTQYF	TGTGCCAGCAGCCACTACCAGGGGGTAGATACGCAGTATTTT
.	TRBV27	.	TRBJ2-7	CASSSGWLSYEQYF	TGTGCCAGCAGTTCAGGGTGGCTCTCCTACGAGCAGTACTTC
once	TRBV6-1	.	TRBJ1-5	CASNPALAGQPQHF	TGTGCCAGCAACCCGGCCCTAGCGGGTCAGCCCCAGCATTTT
few	TRBV7-6	.	TRBJ2-2	CASSLASSGRNTGELFF	TGTGCCAGCAGCTTAGCCTCAAGCGGGCGGAACACCGGGGAGCTGTTTTTT
few	TRBV2	TRBD1	TRBJ1-1	CASSQDRGAFF	TGTGCCAGCAGTCAGGACAGGGGAGCTTTCTTT
.	TRBV7-2	.	TRBJ1-2	CASSLDPTAFYGYTF	TGTGCCAGCAGCTTAGATCCGACAGCTTTCTATGGCTACACCTTC
.	TRBV30	.	TRBJ2-2	CAWSPLRRAGYTGELFF	TGTGCCTGGAGTCCCCTGCGGAGGGCAGGATACACCGGGGAGCTGTTTTTT
few	TRBV7-2	TRBD1	TRBJ1-1	CASTQLLGQGMNTEAFF	TGTGCCAGCACCCAATTATTGGGACAGGGGATGAACACTGAAGCTTTCTTT
few	TRBV28	.	TRBJ1-4	CASSSSRSRIEKLFF	TGTGCCAGCAGTTCCTCTCGATCGAGGATCGAAAAACTGTTTTTT
.	TRBV25-1	.	TRBJ2-1	CASKTDYNEQFF	TGTGCCAGCAAGACAGACTACAATGAGCAGTTCTTC
few	TRBV19	.	TRBJ2-5	CASADRALSLETQYF	TGTGCCAGTGCCGACAGAGCACTTTCTTTGGAGACCCAGTACTTC
few	TRBV18	.	TRBJ2-1	CASSPPSGTSYNEQFF	TGTGCCAGCTCACCACCCTCAGGAACCTCCTACAATGAGCAGTTCTTC
once	TRBV5-1	TRBD1	TRBJ2-5	CASSLQGVGETQYF	TGCGCCAGCAGTCTACAGGGGGTAGGGGAGACCCAGTACTTC
.	TRBV11-2	TRBD2	TRBJ2-5	CASSLDWGGETQYF	TGTGCCAGCAGCTTAGATTGGGGGGGGGAGACCCAGTACTTC
.	TRBV5-4	.	TRBJ2-3	CATRRGTDTQYF	TGTGCCACGAGGAGAGGCACAGATACGCAGTATTTT
.	TRBV7-2	.	TRBJ2-5	CASSFLLQGQETQYF	TGTGCCAGCAGCTTCCTCCTACAGGGACAAGAGACCCAGTACTTC
.	TRBV30	.	TRBJ1-3	CAWSAGRNTIYF	TGTGCCTGGAGTGCAGGGCGAAACACCATATATTTT
.	TRBV25-1	TRBD2	TRBJ2-1	CASSAAGGPYNEQFF	TGTGCCAGCAGTGCCGCGGGAGGGCCTTACAATGAGCAGTTCTTC
.	TRBV2	.	TRBJ2-2	CASSAQGTGELFF	TGTGCCAGCAGCGCACAGGGCACCGGGGAGCTGTTTTTT
.	TRBV4-3	TRBD1	TRBJ1-4	CASSQGTRGPTGSNEKLFF	TGCGCCAGCAGCCAAGGAACTCGGGGGCCGACAGGGTCTAATGAAAAACTGTTTTTT
few	TRBV6-6	.	TRBJ1-2	CASSYSGGGFSGYTF	TGTGCCAGCAGTTACTCGGGAGGGGGATTCAGTGGCTACACCTTC
few	TRBV19	.	TRBJ1-5	CASTRGTDYSNQPQHF	TGTGCCAGTACCCGCGGGACGGACTATAGCAATCAGCCCCAGCATTTT
.	TRBV9	.	TRBJ1-2	CASSPGTRGYTF	TGTGCCAGCAGCCCCGGGACTCGAGGCTACACCTTC
few	TRBV18	.	TRBJ1-3	CASSPPQARVSGNTIYF	TGTGCCAGCTCACCACCGCAAGCGAGGGTCTCTGGAAACACCATATATTTT
.	TRBV10-1	.	TRBJ1-1	CASSDRLSTEAFF	TGCGCCAGCAGTGACAGGTTGAGCACTGAAGCTTTCTTT
once	TRBV7-6	.	TRBJ1-5	CASSLEPHREQPQHF	TGTGCCAGCAGCTTAGAGCCCCACCGGGAGCAGCCCCAGCATTTT
few	TRBV10-3	.	TRBJ2-2	CAISGLTWTGELFF	TGTGCCATCAGTGGCCTGACTTGGACCGGGGAGCTGTTTTTT
.	TRBV5-1	TRBD1	TRBJ1-1	CASSQTGATEAFF	TGCGCCAGCAGCCAAACAGGGGCCACTGAAGCTTTCTTT
.	TRBV4-1	.	TRBJ2-1	CASSHSSSYNEQFF	TGCGCCAGCAGCCATTCGAGCTCCTACAATGAGCAGTTCTTC
few	TRBV28	TRBD1	TRBJ1-4	CARSGTGRTNEKLFF	TGTGCCAGGAGCGGGACAGGTCGAACTAATGAAAAACTGTTTTTT
.	TRBV19	.	TRBJ1-2	CASRTSMNYGYTF	TGTGCCAGTAGGACATCGATGAACTATGGCTACACCTTC
.	TRBV18	TRBD1	TRBJ1-1	CASSPPGTEGFRAFF	TGTGCCAGCTCACCACCTGGGACAGAGGGATTTCGCGCTTTCTTT
.	TRBV18	.	TRBJ2-3	CASSPQRSTDTQYF	TGTGCCAGCTCACCCCAGCGAAGCACAGATACGCAGTATTTT
few	TRBV4-3	TRBD2	TRBJ2-1	CASSQDPPASGTYNEQFF	TGCGCCAGCAGCCAGGATCCCCCCGCTAGCGGGACCTACAATGAGCAGTTCTTC
few	TRBV5-1	.	TRBJ1-1	CASSLGAEVAFF	TGCGCCAGCAGCTTGGGGGCGGAGGTGGCTTTCTTT